The clone carrying this T cell receptor beta chain was counted only a few times. The data stem from a study of blood T cells in healthy people across ages. V shed 7 bases and J 7 bases; nucleotides not matched to a gene: 7. CDR1 SQVTM and CDR2 ANQGSEA come from the germline V gene. The CDR3 is 12 residues long. The use of a sample-barcoded 5' primer and a J-beta primer mix characterized a second PCR of roughly 6 to 11 cycles. A template-switch adaptor that had 12 random nucleotides put a tag on each cDNA molecule. TCRdb ran MiXCR on the 5' RACE reads and lists one entry per CDR3 protein. The sample lists 890,000 or so distinct CDR3 sequences, approximately 65% occurring once.

The sample was blood. The chain employs TRBV29-1 and TRBJ2-7, with 10 bases that match TRBD1. The receptor was isolated from a man aged 25 to 40 in good health. Here the CDR3 reads CSGLDRGGEQYF. The CDR3 nucleotides read TGCAGCGGCTTGGACAGGGGGGGAGAGCAGTACTTC.